These 10 T cell receptor beta chains came from one sample sequenced in a study of CD8 T cells in ankylosing spondylitis (dated by TCRdb to 2016 to 2017). Libraries were made using 5' RACE. The reads were generated on an Illumina HiSeq 2500. The public reads were run again by TCRdb, first through fastp at Q25 and then through MiXCR, and only productive beta chains were kept. One record per CDR3 amino acid sequence lists the most common genes and DNA. Recorded for this sample are more than 150,000 distinct CDR3 sequences; 10% to 15% of them occurred a single time. Together, the top ten hold more than 9.5% of the sample. The sequenced sample consisted of blood, either unsorted or a sorted T cell fraction (not recorded which). Every receptor here comes from a female donor with ankylosing spondylitis or in good health (not recorded which).

This clonotype was detected many times. The chain uses TRBV9 and TRBJ2-7, with 7 bases lining up with TRBD1. The V gene end was trimmed by 3 bases and the J gene end by 4 bases; junction bases not matched to a gene: 1. Germline V lookup: CDR1 SGDLS, CDR2 YYNGEE. The length of the CDR3 is 12 residues. The CDR3 coding sequence is TGTGCCAGCAGCGCGACAGGGTACGAGCAGTACTTC. Its protein is CASSATGYEQYF.

This clonotype was seen at least ten times. J is TRBJ2-5 and V is TRBV27; TRBD2 agrees at 7 bases. V lost 6 bases, J lost 5 bases, and 6 bases stayed unmatched. The CDR3 consists of 13 residues. Per germline, CDR1 MNHEY and CDR2 SMNVEV (reference sequence). As DNA, the CDR3 is TGTGCCAGCAGGGGACTACTCTTGGAGACCCAGTACTTC. This encodes CASRGLLLETQYF.

The J gene is TRBJ1-5, the V gene TRBV19; 11 bases agree with TRBD1. Looked up from germline, CDR1 is LNHDA and CDR2 is SQIVND (reference sequence). The J segment lost 5 bases and the V segment lost 9 bases, leaving 12 bases of the junction unmatched. CDR3 length: 16 amino acids. The chain's CDR3 is CASSYWTGGADQPQHF. For the CDR3, the DNA is TGTGCCAGCTCATACTGGACAGGGGGCGCGGATCAGCCCCAGCATTTT.

The chain is built from TRBV4-3 and TRBJ2-3; D is unclear. The CDR3 is made up of 15 amino acids. Trimming left V 3 bases short and J 1 base short, with 11 bases between. CDR1 is LGHNA, CDR2 YSLEER, per germline. CDR3 sequence: CASSQSAARTDTQYF. The CDR3 DNA follows: TGCGCCAGCAGCCAGTCGGCCGCTCGCACAGATACGCAGTATTTT.

This clonotype was seen a few times. The chain couples TRBV5-5 to TRBJ1-2; TRBD1 might be the D (5 bases). V lost 4 bases and J 6 bases, leaving 25 bases between the germline ends. The CDR3 contains 17 residues. Germline assignment: CDR1 SGHKS and CDR2 YYEKEE (reference sequence). CDR3 region: CASSPFLGSGSSHGYTF. In DNA form, the CDR3 reads TGTGCCAGCAGCCCATTCTTGGGGTCAGGGTCTAGTCATGGCTACACCTTC.

At least ten counts were recorded for this clonotype. This CDR3 reads CSARVVETQYF. The CDR3 DNA sequence: TGCAGTGCTAGAGTCGTCGAGACCCAGTACTTC. The J gene is TRBJ2-5, the V gene TRBV20-1; D is unresolved. Per the germline V gene, CDR1 is DFQATT and CDR2 is SNEGSKA (reference sequence). The CDR3 loop spans 11 amino acids. Trimming left V 1 base short and J 5 bases short, with 5 bases between.

Ten or more counts support this clonotype. The chain is built from TRBV6-2 or TRBV6-3 and TRBJ1-1; the D is unclear. Germline V gene lookup returns CDR1 MNHEY and CDR2 SVGEGT. This CDR3 is 12 amino acids long. V was clipped by 8 bases and J by 1 base, with 8 bases between them. The CDR3 loop is CASVQRNTEAFF. CDR3 DNA: TGTGCCAGCGTCCAGAGGAACACTGAAGCTTTCTTT.

The J gene is TRBJ2-3, the V gene TRBV20-1; D unresolved. The germline V and J ends were trimmed by 1 base and 2 bases, with 4 bases remaining between them. CDR1 DFQATT and CDR2 SNEGSKA come from the germline V gene (reference sequence). The CDR3 totals 12 residues. CDR3 amino acids: CSARVFTDTQYF. The CDR3 DNA reads TGCAGTGCTAGAGTGTTCACAGATACGCAGTATTTT.

The chain carries TRBV20-1 and TRBJ1-1, with 9 bases that match TRBD1. V gave up 3 bases and J gave up 6 bases; unmatched junction bases: 8. The length of the CDR3 is 14 residues. Looked up from germline, CDR1 is DFQATT and CDR2 is SNEGSKA (reference sequence). The DNA of the CDR3 is TGCAGTGCTAGGGGGGGACAGGGATACGCTGAAGCTTTCTTT. Protein sequence: CSARGGQGYAEAFF.

In its sample, this clonotype ranks as medium-sized. The chain has TRBV7-2 and TRBJ2-5; D ambiguous. Germline-derived CDR1 and CDR2 are SGHTA and FQGNSA. V lost 7 bases to trimming and J lost 0 bases, with 12 bases between them. The CDR3 has 14 residues. The DNA of the CDR3 is TGTGCCAGCAAGCTTATCAGATACCAAGAGACCCAGTACTTC. Translation gives CASKLIRYQETQYF.